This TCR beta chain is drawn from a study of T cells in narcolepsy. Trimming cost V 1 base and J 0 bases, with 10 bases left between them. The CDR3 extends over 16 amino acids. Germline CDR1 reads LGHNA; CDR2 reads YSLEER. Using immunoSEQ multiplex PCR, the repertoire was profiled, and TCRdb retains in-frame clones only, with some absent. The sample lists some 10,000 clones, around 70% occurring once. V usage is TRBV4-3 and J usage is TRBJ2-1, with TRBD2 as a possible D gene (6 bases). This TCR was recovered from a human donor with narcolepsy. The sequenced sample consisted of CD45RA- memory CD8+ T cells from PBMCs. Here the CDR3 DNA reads TGCGCCAGCAGCCAAGGGACTACGAGCTCCTACAATGAGCAGTTCTTC. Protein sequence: CASSQGTTSSYNEQFF.